These 31 T cell receptor beta chains originate from one sample sequenced in a study of blood T cell repertoires in COVID-19. Only in-frame clones appear in the TCRdb table, and some are missing; sequencing was by immunoSEQ multiplex PCR. The table shows 30,000 to 40,000 clones, with over 80% occurring only once. The sequenced material came from peripheral blood. The receptors were gathered from a human donor in a cohort sampled during active COVID-19.

V gene TRBV11-2 combines with J gene TRBJ1-3, with D perhaps TRBD1 (5 bases). The germline gives CDR1 SGHAT, CDR2 FQNNGV. The V end lost 3 bases, the J end lost 0 bases, and 9 bases lay between the germline ends. The CDR3 has 15 amino acids. For the CDR3, the DNA is TGTGCCAGCAGCTTCCACAGGAGCTCTGGAAACACCATATATTTT. Amino acid sequence: CASSFHRSSGNTIYF.

The V gene is TRBV3-1 (or the pseudogene TRBV3-2), the J gene TRBJ2-5; no clear D gene. There are 11 residues in the CDR3. Germline V gene data show CDR1 as LGHDT and CDR2 as YNNKEL (reference sequence). Trimming took off 3 bases at V and 4 bases at J, with 3 bases between the two ends. The CDR3, as DNA: TGTGCCAGCAGCCACGGAGAGACCCAGTACTTC. This encodes CASSHGETQYF.

The genes are TRBV6-6 and TRBJ1-4; weak D call: TRBD1 (5 bases). V was shortened by 6 bases and J by 8 bases, with 16 bases between the two germline ends. Per germline, CDR1 MNHNY and CDR2 SVGAGI (reference sequence). This CDR3 is built from 14 residues. The CDR3 DNA follows: TGTGCCAGCAGCTCTCAGGGTGGCAGAGAAAAACTGTTTTTT. Encoded protein: CASSSQGGREKLFF.

The rearrangement joins TRBV12-3 or TRBV12-4 to TRBJ2-4; D ambiguous. V was pared by 3 bases and J by 7 bases, with 10 bases between. The CDR3 sequence is 13 residues long. The CDR3 is CASSFRDTNIQYF. The CDR3 region has the DNA TGTGCCAGCAGTTTCAGAGACACCAACATTCAGTACTTC.

The V and J genes are TRBV30 and TRBJ1-4; D might be TRBD1 (5 bases). CDR3 length equals 12 residues. Germline-derived CDR1 and CDR2 are GTSNPN and SVGIG (reference sequence). Trimming removed 6 bases from V and 4 bases from J, with 9 bases in between. The CDR3: CACREGNEKLFF. In nucleotides, the CDR3 is TGTGCCTGCAGGGAGGGTAATGAAAAACTGTTTTTT. Supplemented by reference TRBV30 and TRBJ1-4, the full variable domain reads SQTIHQWPATLVQPVGSPLSLECTVEGTSNPNLYWYRQAAGRGLQLLFYSVGIGQISSEVPQNLSASRPQDRQFILSSKKLLLSDSGFYLCACREGNEKLFFGSGTQLSVL.

The CDR3: CASSSGGTDSGANVLTF. In nucleotides, the CDR3 is TGCGCCAGCAGCTCGGGAGGAACAGATTCTGGGGCCAACGTCCTGACTTTC. The V and J genes are TRBV5-1 and TRBJ2-6, with TRBD2 identical over 7 bases. Germline lookup yields CDR1 SGHRS and CDR2 YFSETQ. The CDR3 contains 17 residues. J lost 1 base, V lost 3 bases, and 7 bases had no gene match.

In its sample, this clone was seen once. V usage is TRBV7-8 and J usage is TRBJ1-5, with D tentatively TRBD1 (6 bases). V lost 1 base to trimming and J lost 6 bases, with 13 bases between them. Germline loops: CDR1 SGHVS, CDR2 FQNEAQ. This CDR3 has 15 amino acids. CDR3 amino acids: CASSLVSTGLQPQHF. The CDR3 nucleotides are TGTGCCAGCAGCTTAGTCTCGACAGGACTTCAGCCCCAGCATTTT.

This clone appeared a single time. The J gene is TRBJ1-1, the V gene TRBV5-1; maybe TRBD1 (5 bases). The CDR3 runs 16 residues. CDR1 is SGHRS and CDR2 is YFSETQ in the germline V gene. Trimming removed 3 bases from V and 2 bases from J, with 17 bases in between. CDR3 residues: CASSSLGLRGNTEAFF. CDR3 sequence (DNA): TGCGCCAGCAGCTCCCTGGGCCTAAGGGGTAACACTGAAGCTTTCTTT.

The V and J genes are TRBV11-3 and TRBJ1-1; D call uncertain. The CDR3 runs 13 residues. The germline V and J ends were trimmed by 6 bases and 1 base, with 9 bases remaining between them. Germline loops: CDR1 SGHNT, CDR2 YENEEA. This CDR3 is CASSFSTNTEAFF. CDR3 nucleotide sequence: TGTGCCAGCAGTTTTTCTACGAACACTGAAGCTTTCTTT.

The chain is built from TRBV27 and TRBJ2-1; D ambiguous. The CDR3 runs to 13 residues. Germline values: CDR1 MNHEY, CDR2 SMNVEV (reference sequence). The V end lost 3 bases, the J end lost 6 bases, and 9 bases lay between the germline ends. CDR3 coding DNA: TGTGCCAGCAGTTTGACTCCACCCAATGAGCAGTTCTTC. Its translation: CASSLTPPNEQFF.

The sample holds one count of this clone. V is TRBV12-3 or TRBV12-4 and J is TRBJ2-1, with D perhaps matching TRBD2 (6 bases). Trimming pared 6 bases from V and 9 bases from J, leaving 12 bases between. This CDR3 contains 12 residues. CDR3 sequence: CASSPLALEQFF. The CDR3 DNA is TGTGCCAGCAGCCCGCTAGCGCTTGAGCAGTTCTTC.

The V and J genes are TRBV12-3 or TRBV12-4 and TRBJ1-4, with a tentative D call TRBD1 (5 bases). CDR3 length equals 13 residues. V was shortened by 3 bases and J by 8 bases, with 10 bases between the two germline ends. The CDR3 nucleotides read TGTGCCAGCAGTTTTTGGGGGGAGGAAAAACTGTTTTTT. Translated, it gives CASSFWGEEKLFF.

The V and J genes are TRBV5-1 and TRBJ2-1; possible D gene TRBD1, 6 bases. CDR3 length: 13 amino acids. The V end lost 6 bases, the J end lost 5 bases, and 12 bases lay between the germline ends. In germline, CDR1 is SGHRS, CDR2 YFSETQ. This CDR3 reads CASKRDIDNEQFF. In DNA, the CDR3 is TGCGCCAGCAAACGGGACATCGACAATGAGCAGTTCTTC.

This clone appeared a single time. The J gene is TRBJ2-2, the V gene TRBV5-1; 8 positions match TRBD1. Germline loops: CDR1 SGHRS, CDR2 YFSETQ. V dropped 3 bases and J dropped 4; count of bases not matched to a gene: 5. The CDR3 runs to 15 residues. The CDR3 loop is CASSSPGQVTGELFF. The CDR3 DNA sequence: TGCGCCAGCAGCTCCCCGGGACAGGTCACCGGGGAGCTGTTTTTT. The complete variable domain, with remaining parts taken from reference TRBV5-1 and TRBJ2-2, reads KAGVTQTPRYLIKTRGQQVTLSCSPISGHRSVSWYQQTPGQGLQFLFEYFSETQRNKGNFPGRFSGRQFSNSRSEMNVSTLELGDSALYLCASSSPGQVTGELFFGEGSRLTVL.

The J gene is TRBJ1-4, the V gene TRBV7-9; D not resolved. From germline, CDR1 is SEHNR and CDR2 FQNEAQ (reference sequence). This CDR3 region has 14 residues. Deletions cut 5 bases from V and 8 bases from J, with 15 bases between. The CDR3: CASSPGGPGEKLFF. In nucleotides, the CDR3 is TGTGCCAGCAGCCCCGGTGGTCCGGGAGAAAAACTGTTTTTT.

DNA of the CDR3: TGTGCCACCAGTGATTTTCGGTTGACAGGGTTCTCCACCTACGAGCAGTACGTC. This gives the protein CATSDFRLTGFSTYEQYV. The V call is TRBV24-1, the J call TRBJ2-7, with 7 bases that match TRBD1. The germline gives CDR1 KGHDR, CDR2 SFDVKD. Trimming at V came to 1 base and at J to 2 bases, leaving 13 bases not matched to a gene. The CDR3 is 18 residues long.

The chain recombines TRBV7-9 with TRBJ2-5, with a tentative D call TRBD2 (5 bases). The V and J ends lost 1 base and 5 bases respectively, with 5 bases between them. The length of the CDR3 is 12 residues. In germline, CDR1 is SEHNR, CDR2 FQNEAQ (reference sequence). The DNA for the CDR3 is TGTGCCAGCAGCTTAGTAGCGGAGACCCAGTACTTC. This encodes CASSLVAETQYF.

This chain connects TRBV3-1 (or the pseudogene TRBV3-2) to TRBJ1-4, with D possibly matching TRBD1 (6 bases). The germline V gene has CDR1 LGHDT and CDR2 YNNKEL (reference sequence). V was pared by 0 bases and J by 7 bases, with 12 bases between. The CDR3 runs 15 residues. The CDR3 DNA is TGTGCCAGCAGCCAAGAGGGCAGGGGTTTTGAAAAACTGTTTTTT. As protein: CASSQEGRGFEKLFF.

In nucleotides, the CDR3 is TGTGCCAGTAGTCCCCCCCTGGGTGCGGGCAATCAGCCCCAGCATTTT. Its translation: CASSPPLGAGNQPQHF. The rearrangement uses TRBV19 and TRBJ1-5; D gene uncertain. The V end lost 5 bases, the J end lost 2 bases, and 16 bases lay between the germline ends. CDR3 length equals 16 residues. Germline V gene data show CDR1 as LNHDA and CDR2 as SQIVND (reference sequence).

This clone has only a few counts. The rearrangement joins TRBV15 to TRBJ1-3; D call uncertain. The CDR3 has 15 amino acids. CDR1 and CDR2 (germline): LNHNV, YYDKDF (reference sequence). Trimming pared 0 bases from V and 0 bases from J, leaving 6 bases between. The CDR3: CATSRDGPSGNTIYF. The CDR3 DNA reads TGTGCCACCAGCAGAGATGGGCCCTCTGGAAACACCATATATTTT.

The chain links TRBV10-3 to TRBJ1-2; 10 bases line up with TRBD1. The CDR3 contains 16 residues. J was trimmed by 2 bases and V by 0 bases; bases with no gene match: 3. Germline lookup yields CDR1 ENHRY and CDR2 SYGVKD. The CDR3 sequence: CAISESGQGFNYGYTF. CDR3 nucleotides: TGTGCCATCAGTGAGTCGGGACAGGGGTTCAACTATGGCTACACCTTC.

The chain recombines TRBV28 with TRBJ2-4; tentative D call: TRBD2 (5 bases). The ends were cut back, 7 bases at V and 0 bases at J, with 13 bases in the middle. CDR1 is MDHEN and CDR2 is SYDVKM in the germline V gene. This CDR3 has 15 residues. CDR3 in amino acids: CASTKSGLAKNIQYF. The CDR3 DNA follows: TGTGCCAGCACCAAGAGCGGATTAGCCAAAAACATTCAGTACTTC.

This clone was seen a single time. The rearrangement uses TRBV30 and TRBJ2-5, with D possibly TRBD1 on 6 matching bases. Germline lookup yields CDR1 GTSNPN and CDR2 SVGIG (reference sequence). Trimming removed 4 bases at V and 5 bases at J, with 11 bases between. The CDR3 covers 12 residues. The CDR3 loop reads CAWTGVGETQYF. CDR3 bases: TGTGCCTGGACAGGGGTGGGGGAGACCCAGTACTTC. The full variable domain, with the rest looked up from reference TRBV30 and TRBJ2-5, is SQTIHQWPATLVQPVGSPLSLECTVEGTSNPNLYWYRQAAGRGLQLLFYSVGIGQISSEVPQNLSASRPQDRQFILSSKKLLLSDSGFYLCAWTGVGETQYFGPGTRLLVL.

The chain is built from TRBV7-2 and TRBJ2-5, with a tentative D call TRBD2 (5 bases). The V gene's germline CDR1 is SGHTA and CDR2 FQGNSA. The CDR3 has 16 residues. V was clipped by 0 bases and J by 4 bases, with 15 bases between them. CDR3 nucleotide sequence: TGTGCCAGCAGCTTAGCGAGACTAAGCTTGGGAGAGACCCAGTACTTC. Its translation: CASSLARLSLGETQYF.

The table lists this clone with a count of one. This rearrangement joins TRBV7-9 to TRBJ1-2, with D tentatively TRBD1 (5 bases). V was clipped by 8 bases and J by 7 bases, with 14 bases between them. Germline-derived CDR1 and CDR2 are SEHNR and FQNEAQ (reference sequence). This CDR3 region has 12 residues. CDR3 loop: CASFSRGPGYTF. The CDR3 nucleotides read TGTGCCAGCTTCTCTAGGGGCCCTGGCTACACCTTC.

The V and J genes are TRBV19 and TRBJ1-5, with D possibly being TRBD1 (6 bases). Trimming stripped 1 base from V and 6 bases from J, with 25 bases between. CDR1 and CDR2 (germline): LNHDA, SQIVND (reference sequence). The CDR3 totals 19 residues. The DNA for the CDR3 is TGTGCCAGTAGTATAGTGGGTTTGAGGGGGACACCAAGGGCTCAGCCCCAGCATTTT. Its protein is CASSIVGLRGTPRAQPQHF. The variable domain in full, with the rest retrieved from reference TRBV19 and TRBJ1-5, is DGGITQSPKYLFRKEGQNVTLSCEQNLNHDAMYWYRQDPGQGLRLIYYSQIVNDFQKGDIAEGYSVSREKKESFPLTVTSAQKNPTAFYLCASSIVGLRGTPRAQPQHFGDGTRLSIL.

This clone was detected only once. The chain has TRBV7-2 and TRBJ2-3; the D gene is possibly TRBD1 (5 bases). The CDR3 runs to 16 residues. V dropped 6 bases and J dropped 0 bases, with 16 bases sitting between them. Germline values: CDR1 SGHTA, CDR2 FQGNSA. The CDR3 protein is CASSPQGSTSTDTQYF. The CDR3 nucleotides are TGTGCCAGCAGTCCTCAGGGTTCTACCAGCACAGATACGCAGTATTTT.

The CDR3 bases are TGTGCCAGCAGCTCCGGACAGTTACCTGAAGCTTTCTTT. This sequence encodes CASSSGQLPEAFF. The chain is built from TRBV5-4 and TRBJ1-1; a possible D gene is TRBD1 (6 bases). V lost 3 bases and J 6 bases, leaving 12 bases between the germline ends. CDR3 length: 13 residues. Germline lookup yields CDR1 SGHNT and CDR2 YYREEE (reference sequence).

This clone was picked up one time. This chain uses TRBV6-5 with TRBJ2-1; TRBD2 might be the D (5 bases). The CDR3 totals 16 residues. CDR1 and CDR2 (germline): MNHEY, SVGAGI. V was cut by 0 bases and J by 6 bases, with 15 bases left in between. CDR3 DNA sequence: TGTGCCAGCAGTTACTCCCGGGGTCACCCTGGCAATGAGCAGTTCTTC. It yields the protein CASSYSRGHPGNEQFF.

The chain recombines TRBV19 with TRBJ1-5; 8 nucleotides align to TRBD1. The trim removed 7 bases at V and 0 bases at J, leaving 11 bases unmatched. Germline V CDR1 and CDR2: LNHDA, SQIVND (reference sequence). The CDR3 runs to 17 residues. Here the CDR3 reads CASKTQGEGVSNQPQHF. CDR3 coding DNA: TGTGCCAGTAAAACACAGGGGGAAGGGGTTAGCAATCAGCCCCAGCATTTT.

The rearrangement joins TRBV3-1 (or the pseudogene TRBV3-2) to TRBJ1-5, with D possibly TRBD1 on 5 matching bases. This CDR3 has 15 amino acids. V was cut by 4 bases and J by 11 bases, with 21 bases left in between. Germline V CDR1 and CDR2: LGHDT, YNNKEL (reference sequence). In DNA, the CDR3 is TGTGCCAGCAGCCCCTGGGGGGAAGGTCCAAGGACCCAGCATTTT. Protein sequence: CASSPWGEGPRTQHF.